The 20 T cell receptor beta chains presented below share a single source sample, sequenced in a study of blood T cell repertoires in COVID-19. Using immunoSEQ multiplex PCR, the repertoire was profiled, and TCRdb retains in-frame clones only, with some absent. The table lists 200,000 to 250,000 clones, about four fifths of them singletons. Material for sequencing was peripheral blood. The origin of the receptors is a man older than 75 with acute or convalescent COVID-19.

The chain couples TRBV11-1 to TRBJ2-7; 7 bases align to TRBD1. J gave up 0 bases and V 2 bases, and 4 bases lay outside the gene matches. The CDR3 runs 15 residues. In germline, CDR1 is SGHAT, CDR2 FQDESV (reference sequence). The CDR3 DNA follows: TGTGCCAGCAGCTTATGGACAGGAAGCTCCTACGAGCAGTACTTC. Its translation: CASSLWTGSSYEQYF.

This clone turned up a few times. The rearrangement links TRBV5-1 to TRBJ1-4; D perhaps matches TRBD1 (6 bases). Germline CDR1 is SGHRS and CDR2 is YFSETQ. The CDR3 has 17 amino acids. The V end was cut by 4 bases, the J end by 3 bases, with 19 bases between. The CDR3 DNA reads TGCGCCAGCAGCCTACGAGGCCAGGGGAGTGCTAATGAAAAACTGTTTTTT. Protein sequence: CASSLRGQGSANEKLFF.

The chain links TRBV10-2 to TRBJ1-6; no definite D call. The CDR3 spans 16 residues. Trimming took 2 bases from V and 0 from J, leaving 8 bases between them. The V gene's germline CDR1 is WSHSY and CDR2 SAAADI. Here the CDR3 reads CASSEHESSYNSPLHF. In DNA form, the CDR3 reads TGCGCCAGCAGTGAGCACGAGAGCTCCTATAATTCACCCCTCCACTTT.

This clone occurred a few times. The V call is TRBV19, the J call TRBJ2-7; 7 bases map to TRBD1. Germline V CDR1 and CDR2: LNHDA, SQIVND (reference sequence). The CDR3 is 14 amino acids. With V trimmed by 2 bases and J by 1 base, 2 bases remained unmatched. CDR3 in amino acids: CASSIPGQSYEQYF. The DNA for the CDR3 is TGTGCCAGTAGTATACCGGGACAGTCCTACGAGCAGTACTTC.

The CDR3 coding sequence is TGTGCCACCAGCAGAGCCCAGACTAGAGGTGGAGATACGCAGTATTTT. It yields the protein CATSRAQTRGGDTQYF. This chain joins TRBV15 and TRBJ2-3, with D maybe TRBD2 (6 bases). CDR3 length equals 16 residues. The germline V and J ends were trimmed by 1 base and 5 bases, with 16 bases remaining between them. Germline lookup yields CDR1 LNHNV and CDR2 YYDKDF (reference sequence).

CDR3 in amino acids: CASSLRGQGAYNSPLHF. Here the CDR3 DNA reads TGTGCCAGCAGCTTAAGAGGACAGGGGGCCTATAATTCACCCCTCCACTTT. The chain employs TRBV7-8 and TRBJ1-6; 10 bases agree with TRBD1. CDR3 length: 17 amino acids. V lost 2 bases and J lost 2; bases outside the gene matches: 3. Germline loops: CDR1 SGHVS, CDR2 FQNEAQ.

V is TRBV30 and J is TRBJ1-5; 7 bases agree with TRBD1. V gave up 3 bases and J gave up 2 bases; unmatched junction bases: 7. Germline values: CDR1 GTSNPN, CDR2 SVGIG (reference sequence). The CDR3 is made up of 15 amino acids. CDR3 residues: CAWSPRGTGNQPQHF. The CDR3 nucleotides read TGTGCCTGGAGCCCTAGGGGGACAGGCAATCAGCCCCAGCATTTT.

This clone was picked up one time. The CDR3 bases are TGCGCCAGCAGCGGGAGGGACGGGTTCACTGAAGCTTTCTTT. This encodes CASSGRDGFTEAFF. The chain employs TRBV5-1 and TRBJ1-1, with D possibly being TRBD1 (5 bases). Trimming removed 4 bases from V and 4 bases from J, with 14 bases in between. Germline CDR1 is SGHRS and CDR2 is YFSETQ. This CDR3 is 14 amino acids long.

The chain has TRBV12-5 and TRBJ1-5, with a possible D match to TRBD1 (6 bases). V was pared by 5 bases and J by 7 bases, with 15 bases between. The CDR3 is 14 amino acids. The germline gives CDR1 LGHNT, CDR2 FRNRAP. CDR3 protein: CASGTTGQGQPQHF. The DNA of the CDR3 is TGTGCTAGTGGTACTACAGGGCAAGGGCAGCCCCAGCATTTT.

V gene TRBV12-3 or TRBV12-4 combines with J gene TRBJ1-6; 9 nucleotides align to TRBD1. V lost 8 bases and J lost 10; bases outside the gene matches: 6. The CDR3 contains 13 residues. The CDR3 loop is CASLQGAGSPLHF. In DNA, the CDR3 is TGTGCCAGCTTACAGGGGGCTGGATCACCCCTCCACTTT.

This clone has just a few counts. The chain links TRBV4-2 to TRBJ2-5, with 8 bases that match TRBD2. The CDR3 sequence is 21 residues long. Losses at the gene ends were 0 bases for V and 2 bases for J; bases not matched to a gene: 20. CDR1 and CDR2 (germline): LGHNA, YNFKEQ. The CDR3 loop is CASSQELALGSGRGTQETQYF. The CDR3 DNA sequence: TGTGCCAGCAGCCAAGAGTTGGCACTGGGGAGCGGGAGAGGGACGCAAGAGACCCAGTACTTC.

In this sample, this clone turned up many times. The chain carries TRBV9 and TRBJ2-5, with TRBD2 matching over 7 bases. Germline assignment: CDR1 SGDLS and CDR2 YYNGEE. V lost 2 bases and J lost 2; bases outside the gene matches: 6. This CDR3 comprises 15 residues. The CDR3 nucleotides are TGTGCCAGCAGCGTGAGATGGGGACTACAAGAGACCCAGTACTTC. Protein product: CASSVRWGLQETQYF.

The rearrangement links TRBV28 to TRBJ1-1, with TRBD1 matching 12 bases. The CDR3 sequence is 16 residues long. The V and J ends lost 1 base and 8 bases, in that order; junction bases with no gene match: 8. CDR1 and CDR2 (germline): MDHEN, SYDVKM. In nucleotides, the CDR3 is TGTGCCAGCAGTTTATTGCCGGGACAGGGGGCATCGGAAGCTTTCTTT. This sequence encodes CASSLLPGQGASEAFF.

The genes are TRBV5-4 and TRBJ2-3; 10 bases line up with TRBD1. V was clipped by 0 bases and J by 5 bases; unmatched bases: 6. The germline V gene has CDR1 SGHNT and CDR2 YYREEE (reference sequence). The CDR3 sequence is 16 residues long. CDR3 protein: CASSLAPGQGKDTQYF. CDR3 coding DNA: TGTGCCAGCAGCTTGGCCCCGGGACAGGGGAAAGATACGCAGTATTTT.

The chain joins TRBV27 to TRBJ1-1; D is ambiguous. Deletions cut 6 bases from V and 1 base from J, with 18 bases between. Germline V gives CDR1 MNHEY, CDR2 SMNVEV (reference sequence). The CDR3 runs to 16 residues. CDR3 DNA sequence: TGTGCCAGCAGCCGGGCCTCAGGACTGACGAACACTGAAGCTTTCTTT. Its protein product is CASSRASGLTNTEAFF.

The V gene is TRBV13, the J gene TRBJ1-6, with TRBD1 identical over 10 bases. The CDR3 is 16 amino acids. Germline CDR1 reads PRHDT; CDR2 reads FYEKMQ (reference sequence). V lost 4 bases to trimming and J lost 6 bases; unmatched junction nucleotides: 6. CDR3 bases: TGTGCCAGCAGCTCGCGGACAGGGGGATTTAATTCACCCCTCCACTTT. Protein: CASSSRTGGFNSPLHF.

This rearrangement joins TRBV6-2 or TRBV6-3 to TRBJ1-3; D gene uncertain. V was cut by 2 bases and J by 0 bases, with 11 bases left in between. CDR3 size: 16 residues. CDR1 is MNHEY, CDR2 SVGEGT, per germline. The CDR3 here is CASSYGLRNSGNTIYF. CDR3 bases: TGTGCCAGCAGTTACGGTCTGCGCAACTCTGGAAACACCATATATTTT.

The chain is built from TRBV6-5 and TRBJ1-4; TRBD1 matches at 8 bases. CDR1 is MNHEY and CDR2 is SVGAGI in the germline V gene. This CDR3 comprises 15 residues. Losses at the gene ends were 7 bases for V and 3 bases for J; bases not matched to a gene: 7. The CDR3 spells CASTRQGTPNEKLFF. The CDR3 nucleotides read TGTGCCAGCACCCGACAGGGGACGCCTAATGAAAAACTGTTTTTT.

The chain carries TRBV30 and TRBJ1-1; D unresolved. Trimming left V 0 bases short and J 3 bases short, with 8 bases between. The CDR3 length is 13 residues. Per germline, CDR1 GTSNPN and CDR2 SVGIG (reference sequence). CDR3 region: CAWSVAEYTEAFF. The CDR3 region has the DNA TGTGCCTGGAGTGTGGCAGAATACACTGAAGCTTTCTTT.

This clone was counted once. The V and J genes are TRBV28 and TRBJ2-4, with 11 nucleotides matching TRBD2. Germline CDR1 is MDHEN and CDR2 is SYDVKM. The CDR3 loop spans 18 amino acids. Trimming took 3 bases from V and 0 from J; bases not matched to a gene: 7. DNA for the CDR3: TGTGCCAGCAGTTTTACTAGCGGGGGCCGATTAGCCAAAAACATTCAGTACTTC. The encoded protein is CASSFTSGGRLAKNIQYF.